These 11 T cell receptor beta chains were all obtained from the same sample, sequenced in a study of blood T cells in healthy people across ages. Sample-barcoded 5' priming and a J-beta primer mix drove a second PCR of roughly 6 to 12 cycles. A single record per CDR3 protein comes from TCRdb applying MiXCR to the 5' RACE reads. Altogether about 970,000 distinct CDR3 sequences are present, roughly 51% being singletons, with the ten largest covering about 20%. Sequenced sample: blood. The receptors were sampled from a woman aged 60-75 years in good health.

This chain joins TRBV5-1 and TRBJ2-6; D might be TRBD2 (6 bases). Germline values: CDR1 SGHRS, CDR2 YFSETQ. Trimming shortened V by 1 base and J by 0 bases, and 11 bases separated the two germline ends. The CDR3 has 17 residues. The CDR3 here is CASSLTRGNSGANVLTF. The CDR3 nucleotides are TGCGCCAGCAGCTTGACCCGGGGGAACTCTGGGGCCAACGTCCTGACTTTC.

This chain links TRBV11-2 with TRBJ2-6; no definite D call. This CDR3 contains 12 residues. V lost 1 base to trimming and J lost 8 bases, with 3 bases between them. CDR1 and CDR2 (germline): SGHAT, FQNNGV. The CDR3 nucleotides read TGTGCCAGCAGCTTAGTTACCAACGTCCTGACTTTC. It yields the protein CASSLVTNVLTF.

This clonotype was seen more than once but under ten times. This chain connects TRBV4-3 to TRBJ2-3, with TRBD2 identical over 8 bases. Looked up from germline, CDR1 is LGHNA and CDR2 is YSLEER. The CDR3 runs 16 residues. V dropped 4 bases and J dropped 2; count of bases not matched to a gene: 8. The CDR3 loop reads CASSRVAGMSTDTQYF. As DNA, the CDR3 is TGCGCCAGCAGCCGAGTAGCGGGGATGTCCACAGATACGCAGTATTTT.

This clonotype came up once. V gene TRBV19 combines with J gene TRBJ2-3; 7 positions agree with TRBD2. This CDR3 has 14 residues. The germline gives CDR1 LNHDA, CDR2 SQIVND (reference sequence). J was trimmed by 1 base and V by 3 bases; bases with no gene match: 1. CDR3: CASSILAGTDTQYF. For the CDR3, the DNA is TGTGCCAGTAGTATTCTAGCGGGCACAGATACGCAGTATTTT.

There are a few counts of this clonotype. This sequence joins TRBV28 and TRBJ2-3, with TRBD1 identical over 12 bases. CDR1 and CDR2 from the germline V gene are MDHEN and SYDVKM. The length of the CDR3 is 15 residues. V gave up 5 bases and J gave up 4 bases; unmatched junction bases: 4. CDR3 sequence reads: CASSLGTGGSDTQYF. The CDR3 nucleotides are TGTGCCAGCAGTCTCGGGACAGGGGGCTCAGATACGCAGTATTTT.

The rearrangement joins TRBV29-1 to TRBJ2-5, with D hard to call. CDR3 length: 12 amino acids. Trimming took off 4 bases at V and 11 bases at J, with 17 bases between the two ends. The germline CDR1 and CDR2 sequences are SQVTM and ANQGSEA. The CDR3 nucleotides are TGCAGCGTTGTTCAGGTTGCGAATGAGCAGTACTTC. Its translation: CSVVQVANEQYF. Full variable domain (remainder filled in from reference TRBV29-1 and TRBJ2-5): SAVISQKPSRDICQRGTSLTIQCQVDSQVTMMFWYRQQPGQSLTLIATANQGSEATYESGFVIDKFPISRPNLTFSTLTVSNMSPEDSSIYLCSVVQVANEQYFGPGTRLLVL.

The chain combines TRBV9 with TRBJ2-7; 7 bases are a match to TRBD1. The V segment lost 4 bases and the J segment 4 bases; nucleotides outside the gene matches: 8. The CDR3 has 14 amino acids. Germline V lookup: CDR1 SGDLS, CDR2 YYNGEE. The DNA for the CDR3 is TGTGCCAGCAGCCCAACGGGACAGCGGTACGAGCAGTACTTC. As protein: CASSPTGQRYEQYF.

This clonotype has only a few counts. The V call is TRBV20-1, the J call TRBJ1-5; 7 bases line up with TRBD1. V gave up 6 bases and J gave up 3 bases; unmatched junction bases: 5. The CDR3 has 13 residues. The germline gives CDR1 DFQATT, CDR2 SNEGSKA (reference sequence). The DNA of the CDR3 is TGCAGTGCCGAGACAGGGCTCAATCAGCCCCAGCATTTT. Protein sequence: CSAETGLNQPQHF.

As to this clonotype: A read error may produce the germline difference seen at one junction end. The genes are TRBV10-3 and TRBJ2-7; the match to TRBD2 covers 10 bases. The CDR3 sequence is 15 residues long. Germline loops: CDR1 ENHRY, CDR2 SYGVKD. CDR3 amino acids: CAVSGSGRAAYEQYF. CDR3 nucleotide sequence: TGTGCCGTCAGTGGAAGCGGGAGGGCGGCGTACGAGCAGTACTTC.

V usage is TRBV20-1 and J usage is TRBJ2-1; 10 bases agree with TRBD2. Trimming cost V 5 bases and J 10 bases; bases outside gene matches: 14. Germline-derived CDR1 and CDR2 are DFQATT and SNEGSKA (reference sequence). This CDR3 has 15 residues. CDR3 in amino acids: CSAPISGRPASEQFF. The CDR3 nucleotides read TGCAGTGCTCCCATTAGCGGGAGGCCGGCAAGCGAGCAGTTCTTC.

DNA for the CDR3: TGTGCCAGCAGCTCAGGACAGGGGTCTTATGGCTACACCTTC. It translates to CASSSGQGSYGYTF. V and J are TRBV7-9 and TRBJ1-2, with 9 bases that match TRBD1. V lost 4 bases to trimming and J lost 5 bases; unmatched junction nucleotides: 5. Germline CDR1 is SEHNR and CDR2 is FQNEAQ (reference sequence). The CDR3 is 14 residues long.